This TCR beta chain is drawn from a study of blood T cells in healthy people across ages. Findings and caveats of the study: Because sorting was not performed, PBMCs prevented conclusive naive versus antigen-experienced comparison. Long-lived donors exceeded aged donors in naive CD4+ cells and diversity. Age advanced and TCR beta diversity per million T cells fell, roughly linearly.

A second PCR of about 6 to 12 cycles used a sample-barcoded 5' primer and a J-beta primer mix. TCRdb ran MiXCR on the 5' RACE reads and lists one entry per CDR3 protein. The sample holds about 1,000,000 distinct CDR3 sequences, 40% to 45% seen once. Comments on this clonotype: Its antigen is currently unknown.

Researchers collected about 9.7 milliliters of peripheral blood from every single donor. Sequences were obtained from blood. This sequence was found in a woman aged 55-75 years in good health.

CDR3 loop: CASSPPSGSYNEQYF. The CDR3 DNA is TGTGCCAGCAGCCCTCCTAGCGGGAGCTACAATGAGCAGTACTTC. V is TRBV28 and J is TRBJ2-7, with 10 bases aligning to TRBD2. CDR3 length: 15 residues. V shed 6 bases and J 7 bases; nucleotides not matched to a gene: 12. CDR1 is MDHEN and CDR2 is SYDVKM in the germline V gene. Full variable domain (rest looked up from reference TRBV28 and TRBJ2-7): DVKVTQSSRYLVKRTGEKVFLECVQDMDHENMFWYRQDPGLGLRLIYFSYDVKMKEKGDIPEGYSVSREKKERFSLILESASTNQTSMYLCASSPPSGSYNEQYFGPGTRLTVT.